This T cell receptor beta chain was observed in a study of cytotoxic CD8 clonotypes in ibrutinib-treated CLL. Depths of 1 in 200,000 to 1 in 1 million T cells were the sequencing target. Clones were sequenced by immunoSEQ multiplex PCR, and TCRdb holds only the in-frame ones, with some missing. The sample lists roughly 250,000 clones, 70% seen once, with 15% in the top ten. The CDR3 contains 17 residues. V lost 5 bases to trimming and J lost 4 bases; unmatched junction nucleotides: 14. CDR1 is MNHEY and CDR2 is SMNVEV in the germline V gene (reference sequence). The J gene is TRBJ1-5, the V gene TRBV27; TRBD1 aligns across 7 bases. The sequence was obtained from a human donor with chronic lymphocytic leukemia. The source was PBMCs, collected after 24 months of ibrutinib treatment. The CDR3 spells CASSNNDFRDRNQPQHF. The CDR3 nucleotides are TGTGCCAGCAGTAACAACGACTTCCGGGACAGAAATCAGCCCCAGCATTTT.